These 3 T cell receptor beta chains came from one sample sequenced in a study of T cells after yellow fever vaccination. TCRdb reprocessed the 5' RACE reads via MiXCR and lists one record per CDR3 protein. The data contain roughly 120,000 distinct CDR3 sequences, under 9% of them singletons. The sample consisted of CD8+ T cells sorted from PBMCs, taken 45 days after the yellow fever booster vaccination. These receptors were collected from a man under 40 who received the YFV17D yellow fever vaccine.

In this sample, this clonotype turned up many times. The chain recombines TRBV28 with TRBJ2-1, with 7 bases matching TRBD1. V shed 6 bases, J shed 8 bases, and the junction held 7 bases outside the gene matches. The CDR3 covers 13 residues. CDR1 is MDHEN, CDR2 SYDVKM, per germline. CDR3 sequence reads: CASRRQGIDEQFF. Here the CDR3 DNA reads TGTGCCAGCAGGCGACAGGGTATAGATGAGCAGTTCTTC. The full variable domain, its missing parts supplied by reference TRBV28 and TRBJ2-1, is DVKVTQSSRYLVKRTGEKVFLECVQDMDHENMFWYRQDPGLGLRLIYFSYDVKMKEKGDIPEGYSVSREKKERFSLILESASTNQTSMYLCASRRQGIDEQFFGPGTRLTVL.

At least ten counts were recorded for this clonotype. This sequence joins TRBV12-5 and TRBJ2-1; no firm D call. With 2 bases removed from V and 8 bases from J, the gap between germline ends came to 13 bases. This CDR3 spans 14 amino acids. CDR1 and CDR2 (germline): LGHNT, FRNRAP. CDR3 DNA sequence: TGTGCTAGTGGTTTGTTAGACCTTTCCCATGAGCAGTTCTTC. Protein sequence: CASGLLDLSHEQFF.

This clonotype was seen at least ten times. The chain links TRBV7-2 to TRBJ2-1, with 13 bases identical to TRBD2. CDR1 and CDR2 (germline): SGHTA, FQGNSA. Trimming took 5 bases from V and 10 from J; bases not matched to a gene: 8. The CDR3 runs 15 residues. The CDR3 sequence: CASSTTSGRAREQFF. The CDR3 DNA is TGTGCCAGCAGCACAACTAGCGGGAGGGCGCGGGAGCAGTTCTTC.